The 32 T cell receptor beta chains presented below share a single source sample, sequenced in a study of OX40 agonist ivuxolimab in advanced cancers. Profiling relied on immunoSEQ multiplex PCR, and the TCRdb table lists in-frame clones only, not all of them. The sample lists approximately 50,000 clones, 85% seen once, with under 3.5% in the top ten. The material sequenced was CD4+ or CD8+ T cells sorted from blood, taken in a trial of the OX40 agonist ivuxolimab. The receptors were gathered from an adult with an advanced solid tumor such as melanoma, head and neck, liver or kidney cancer.

The chain is built from TRBV6-1 and TRBJ2-7, with TRBD1 matching over 8 bases. Per germline, CDR1 MNHNS and CDR2 SASEGT. The CDR3 spans 15 residues. The trim removed 6 bases at V and 2 bases at J, leaving 9 bases unmatched. The CDR3 sequence is CASRDPGQVTYEQYF. The CDR3 nucleotides are TGTGCCAGCAGGGATCCGGGACAGGTTACCTACGAGCAGTACTTC.

The chain has TRBV19 and TRBJ2-6, with D possibly TRBD2 on 6 matching bases. CDR3 length: 16 amino acids. The V and J ends lost 5 bases and 4 bases respectively, with 15 bases between them. CDR1 is LNHDA, CDR2 SQIVND, per germline (reference sequence). CDR3 in DNA: TGTGCCAGTAGTCTGACAGCGGGCACGGGGGCCAACGTCCTGACTTTC. Translated: CASSLTAGTGANVLTF.

The chain is built from TRBV12-5 and TRBJ1-6; unclear D gene. V was shortened by 2 bases and J by 10 bases, with 9 bases between the two germline ends. The CDR3 totals 13 residues. CDR1 and CDR2 (germline): LGHNT, FRNRAP. The CDR3: CASGLSQNSPLHF. In DNA form, the CDR3 reads TGTGCTAGTGGTTTGTCCCAAAACTCACCCCTCCACTTT.

CDR3 DNA: TGTGCCAGTAGTTTGAACAGGGAAAACACTGAAGCTTTCTTT. Residues: CASSLNRENTEAFF. The chain is built from TRBV19 and TRBJ1-1; D may be TRBD1 (6 bases). The CDR3 is 14 residues long. The germline V gene has CDR1 LNHDA and CDR2 SQIVND (reference sequence). V lost 5 bases and J 2 bases, leaving 12 bases between the germline ends.

This rearrangement joins TRBV7-2 to TRBJ1-4, with 7 bases lining up with TRBD1. CDR1 is SGHTA, CDR2 FQGNSA, per germline. The CDR3 covers 15 residues. Unmatched junction bases numbered 2, after V lost 4 bases and J lost 0 bases. The CDR3 spells CASSSGQATNEKLFF. Written as DNA, the CDR3 is TGTGCCAGCAGCTCCGGACAGGCAACTAATGAAAAACTGTTTTTT.

The chain uses TRBV7-9 and TRBJ1-4; D unresolved. Trimming removed 1 base from V and 0 bases from J, with 9 bases in between. CDR1 and CDR2 (germline): SEHNR, FQNEAQ (reference sequence). The CDR3 is made up of 16 amino acids. In nucleotides, the CDR3 is TGTGCCAGCAGCTTAGAGGCGACTCCAACTAATGAAAAACTGTTTTTT. Translated: CASSLEATPTNEKLFF.

The rearrangement uses TRBV7-8 and TRBJ2-7, with 7 nucleotides matching TRBD2. CDR1 is SGHVS, CDR2 FQNEAQ, per germline. The ends lost 6 bases at V and 4 bases at J; junction bases unmatched: 6. The CDR3 totals 13 residues. CDR3 protein: CASSPGGVYEQYF. The CDR3, as DNA: TGTGCCAGCAGTCCTGGGGGGGTATACGAGCAGTACTTC.

The chain has TRBV11-3 and TRBJ2-1, with D hard to call. The CDR3 has 15 amino acids. The germline V and J ends were trimmed by 3 bases and 4 bases, with 13 bases remaining between them. CDR1 and CDR2 from the germline V gene are SGHNT and YENEEA. The CDR3 sequence is CASSFGTTRYNEQFF. In nucleotides, the CDR3 is TGTGCCAGCAGCTTCGGCACTACGAGATACAATGAGCAGTTCTTC.

The chain employs TRBV5-6 and TRBJ1-6; D ambiguous. This CDR3 is built from 15 residues. Trimming cost V 4 bases and J 9 bases, with 17 bases left between them. Germline V lookup: CDR1 SGHDT, CDR2 YYEEEE. The CDR3 coding sequence is TGTGCCAGCAGCCTGGGGTCGATCCGATTTTCACCCCTCCACTTT. Encoded protein: CASSLGSIRFSPLHF.

This clone turned up a few times. This chain joins TRBV5-1 and TRBJ1-3; D is ambiguous. V shed 4 bases and J shed 2 bases, with 16 bases lying between them. Germline lookup yields CDR1 SGHRS and CDR2 YFSETQ. CDR3 size: 16 residues. The CDR3 is CASSPGWGQTGNTIYF. CDR3 in DNA: TGCGCCAGCAGCCCTGGTTGGGGTCAAACTGGAAACACCATATATTTT. Supplemented by reference TRBV5-1 and TRBJ1-3, the full variable domain reads KAGVTQTPRYLIKTRGQQVTLSCSPISGHRSVSWYQQTPGQGLQFLFEYFSETQRNKGNFPGRFSGRQFSNSRSEMNVSTLELGDSALYLCASSPGWGQTGNTIYFGEGSWLTVV.

The table lists this clone with a count of one. The rearrangement links TRBV9 to TRBJ2-2; 9 bases match TRBD2. The germline gives CDR1 SGDLS, CDR2 YYNGEE. The ends lost 3 bases at V and 0 bases at J; junction bases unmatched: 3. This CDR3 contains 16 residues. The CDR3 protein is CASSGIAGANTGELFF. The CDR3 region has the DNA TGTGCCAGCAGCGGAATAGCGGGGGCGAACACCGGGGAGCTGTTTTTT.

This sequence joins TRBV5-6 and TRBJ1-6, with D maybe TRBD1 (6 bases). V was cut by 0 bases and J by 6 bases, with 16 bases left in between. CDR1 is SGHDT, CDR2 YYEEEE, per germline. The CDR3 covers 17 residues. The CDR3: CASSLEGHPRGNSPLHF. Here the CDR3 DNA reads TGTGCCAGCAGCTTGGAGGGACACCCGAGGGGTAATTCACCCCTCCACTTT.

The chain combines TRBV11-2 with TRBJ2-1; no reliable D call. Between the trimmed V and J ends, which lost 1 base and 0 bases, there was a span of 7 bases. CDR1 and CDR2 from the germline V gene are SGHAT and FQNNGV. This CDR3 has 15 amino acids. DNA of the CDR3: TGTGCCAGCAGCTTAGCCGTCAACTCCTACAATGAGCAGTTCTTC. Amino acid sequence: CASSLAVNSYNEQFF.

This clone was found a few times. The chain uses TRBV11-2 and TRBJ2-5; 7 bases agree with TRBD2. The ends lost 0 bases at V and 5 bases at J; junction bases unmatched: 6. From germline, CDR1 is SGHAT and CDR2 FQNNGV. The CDR3 totals 15 residues. For the CDR3, the DNA is TGTGCCAGCAGCTTAGATAGCTGGGGGGGGGAGACCCAGTACTTC. Amino acid sequence: CASSLDSWGGETQYF. The full variable domain, in which reference TRBV11-2 and TRBJ2-5 provide the parts outside the CDR3, is EAGVAQSPRYKIIEKRQSVAFWCNPISGHATLYWYQQILGQGPKLLIQFQNNGVVDDSQLPKDRFSAERLKGVDSTLKIQPAKLEDSAVYLCASSLDSWGGETQYFGPGTRLLVL.

CDR3: CASSQDRARGYTF. The CDR3 coding sequence is TGTGCCAGCAGCCAGGACAGGGCGCGGGGCTACACCTTC. The chain is built from TRBV6-5 and TRBJ1-2; 8 bases are a match to TRBD1. J was trimmed by 8 bases and V by 6 bases; bases with no gene match: 8. From germline, CDR1 is MNHEY and CDR2 SVGAGI. The CDR3 covers 13 residues.

The J gene is TRBJ1-1, the V gene TRBV7-8; TRBD1 might be the D (6 bases). The germline gives CDR1 SGHVS, CDR2 FQNEAQ. The V end lost 2 bases, the J end lost 6 bases, and 16 bases lay between the germline ends. The CDR3 is 15 amino acids. CDR3 loop: CASSLNPGASAEAFF. DNA of the CDR3: TGTGCCAGCAGCTTAAATCCGGGGGCGAGCGCTGAAGCTTTCTTT.

This clone was recorded only once. The V and J genes are TRBV7-2 and TRBJ2-1; D ambiguous. The CDR3 spans 16 residues. Trimming removed 2 bases at V and 5 bases at J, with 16 bases between. CDR1 and CDR2 from the germline V gene are SGHTA and FQGNSA. CDR3 in DNA: TGTGCCAGCAGCTTACGGTTTGGGGTGGGCAACAATGAGCAGTTCTTC. Translated, it gives CASSLRFGVGNNEQFF. Looking up the rest from reference TRBV7-2 and TRBJ2-1 gives the full variable domain: GAGVSQSPSNKVTEKGKDVELRCDPISGHTALYWYRQSLGQGLEFLIYFQGNSAPDKSGLPSDRFSAERTGGSVSTLTIQRTQQEDSAVYLCASSLRFGVGNNEQFFGPGTRLTVL.

Only one count was recorded for this clone. The CDR3 reads CASSESGLAGNSNTGELFF. Here the CDR3 DNA reads TGCGCCAGCAGTGAGTCTGGACTAGCGGGGAATTCGAACACCGGGGAGCTGTTTTTT. The chain uses TRBV10-2 and TRBJ2-2; 12 nucleotides align to TRBD2. This CDR3 region has 19 residues. Germline-derived CDR1 and CDR2 are WSHSY and SAAADI. V gave up 0 bases and J gave up 0 bases; unmatched junction bases: 5.

The rearrangement links TRBV4-1 to TRBJ2-6, with 12 bases matching TRBD1. The CDR3 spans 21 residues. The junction had 18 bases not matched to a gene; V was cut back by 5 bases and J by 4 bases. The germline gives CDR1 MGHRA, CDR2 YSYEKL. CDR3 protein: CASSFSLNPGQGARGANVLTF. CDR3 nucleotides: TGCGCCAGCAGCTTCAGCCTGAATCCGGGACAGGGGGCGCGGGGGGCCAACGTCCTGACTTTC.

The genes are TRBV19 and TRBJ2-5, with 8 bases aligning to TRBD1. This CDR3 has 15 residues. V lost 8 bases and J lost 1; bases outside the gene matches: 9. CDR1 and CDR2 from the germline V gene are LNHDA and SQIVND (reference sequence). The CDR3 loop is CASAGTGLSQETQYF. The CDR3 coding sequence is TGTGCCAGTGCCGGGACAGGATTATCCCAAGAGACCCAGTACTTC.

The V and J genes are TRBV10-3 and TRBJ1-1, with D perhaps matching TRBD1 (5 bases). V was pared by 4 bases and J by 0 bases, with 9 bases between. The CDR3 sequence is 14 residues long. In germline, CDR1 is ENHRY, CDR2 SYGVKD. As DNA, the CDR3 is TGTGCCATCAGTGCAGGACACCTGAACACTGAAGCTTTCTTT. Its protein product is CAISAGHLNTEAFF.

This clone was counted a few times. The chain joins TRBV5-1 to TRBJ2-5; TRBD1 or TRBD2 may be the D gene (6 bases each). This CDR3 is 13 amino acids long. V was shortened by 0 bases and J by 5 bases, with 8 bases between the two germline ends. Germline assignment: CDR1 SGHRS and CDR2 YFSETQ. CDR3 amino acids: CASSLGGGETQYF. The CDR3 bases are TGCGCCAGCAGCTTGGGAGGGGGGGAGACCCAGTACTTC.

The J gene is TRBJ2-5, the V gene TRBV5-6; TRBD1 or TRBD2 may be the D gene (6 bases each). The CDR3 totals 13 residues. Trimming shortened V by 7 bases and J by 7 bases, and 17 bases separated the two germline ends. Germline V CDR1 and CDR2: SGHDT, YYEEEE. This CDR3 is CASQGTREGTQYF. DNA of the CDR3: TGTGCCAGCCAGGGGACTCGTGAAGGGACCCAGTACTTC.

The V call is TRBV2, the J call TRBJ2-3; a possible D gene is TRBD1 (6 bases). V lost 6 bases to trimming and J lost 2 bases, with 15 bases between them. Germline V gene lookup returns CDR1 SNHLY and CDR2 FYNNEI. This CDR3 comprises 15 residues. CDR3 bases: TGTGCCAGCAGCGTTGAGGGACAACACACAGATACGCAGTATTTT. It encodes CASSVEGQHTDTQYF. The whole variable domain, filled in from reference TRBV2 and TRBJ2-3, reads EPEVTQTPSHQVTQMGQEVILRCVPISNHLYFYWYRQILGQKVEFLVSFYNNEISEKSEIFDDQFSVERPDGSNFTLKIRSTKLEDSAMYFCASSVEGQHTDTQYFGPGTRLTVL.

This sequence joins TRBV30 and TRBJ1-6; weak D call: TRBD1 (6 bases). Between the trimmed V and J ends, which lost 8 bases and 10 bases, there was a span of 18 bases. Germline CDR1 reads GTSNPN; CDR2 reads SVGIG (reference sequence). The CDR3 spans 13 residues. The DNA of the CDR3 is TGTGCCCGATCGAGGGGGGGCCGGTCACCCCTCCACTTT. It is translated as CARSRGGRSPLHF.

The gene calls are TRBV4-1 and TRBJ2-7, with 8 bases lining up with TRBD2. V trimming: 0 bases; J trimming: 6 bases; junction bases outside the gene matches: 13. This CDR3 spans 17 amino acids. The germline gives CDR1 MGHRA, CDR2 YSYEKL. The CDR3 region is CASSQDGSGVVRGEQYF. As DNA, the CDR3 is TGCGCCAGCAGCCAAGATGGTAGCGGGGTGGTGCGGGGCGAGCAGTACTTC.

In nucleotides, the CDR3 is TGTGCCAGCAGTTTTGGCTGGGACTCTGGAAACACCATATATTTT. Protein sequence: CASSFGWDSGNTIYF. The chain joins TRBV6-5 to TRBJ1-3, with no clear D. V lost 4 bases, J lost 0 bases, and 10 bases lay in between. This CDR3 contains 15 residues. Germline CDR1 and CDR2: MNHEY and SVGAGI.

The chain joins TRBV7-6 to TRBJ1-5; D ambiguous. Germline assignment: CDR1 SGHVS and CDR2 FNYEAQ. Between the trimmed V and J ends, which lost 1 base and 4 bases, there was a span of 11 bases. The CDR3 has 15 amino acids. CDR3 bases: TGTGCCAGCAGCTTAGAGGCAGGTGCTAATCAGCCCCAGCATTTT. It translates to CASSLEAGANQPQHF.

DNA of the CDR3: TGCGCCAGCAGCCAAGTCGCTGGGGAGCTGTTTTTT. Its protein is CASSQVAGELFF. The V and J genes are TRBV4-1 and TRBJ2-2; D gene uncertain. The germline V gene encodes CDR1 MGHRA and CDR2 YSYEKL. The germline V and J ends were trimmed by 1 base and 8 bases, with 5 bases remaining between them. CDR3 length: 12 amino acids.

CDR3: CASRGDPSSYEQYF. DNA of the CDR3: TGCGCCAGCAGGGGGGACCCTAGCTCCTACGAGCAGTACTTC. The chain combines TRBV5-1 with TRBJ2-7; D is possibly TRBD1 or TRBD2 (5 bases each). The CDR3 runs 14 residues. CDR1 and CDR2 from the germline V gene are SGHRS and YFSETQ. Trimming left V 5 bases short and J 0 bases short, with 12 bases between.

The rearrangement joins TRBV18 to TRBJ2-5; TRBD1 is a possible D gene (5 bases). The end of the DNA fits TRBJ2-7 better, so the J call may be wrong. Germline V gene data show CDR1 as KGHSH and CDR2 as LQKENI. CDR3 length: 12 amino acids. The CDR3 DNA reads as TGTGCCAGCTCCGAAGACAGATACGAGCAGTACTTC. Its translation is CASSEDRYEQYF.

V usage is TRBV5-5 and J usage is TRBJ2-7; possible D gene TRBD1, 6 bases. The V gene lost 0 bases and the J gene lost 2 bases, with 9 bases spanning the gap. The germline gives CDR1 SGHKS, CDR2 YYEKEE (reference sequence). The CDR3 is 14 amino acids. CDR3 in amino acids: CASSLGGRTYEQYF. The CDR3 coding sequence is TGTGCCAGCAGCTTGGGGGGGCGCACCTACGAGCAGTACTTC.